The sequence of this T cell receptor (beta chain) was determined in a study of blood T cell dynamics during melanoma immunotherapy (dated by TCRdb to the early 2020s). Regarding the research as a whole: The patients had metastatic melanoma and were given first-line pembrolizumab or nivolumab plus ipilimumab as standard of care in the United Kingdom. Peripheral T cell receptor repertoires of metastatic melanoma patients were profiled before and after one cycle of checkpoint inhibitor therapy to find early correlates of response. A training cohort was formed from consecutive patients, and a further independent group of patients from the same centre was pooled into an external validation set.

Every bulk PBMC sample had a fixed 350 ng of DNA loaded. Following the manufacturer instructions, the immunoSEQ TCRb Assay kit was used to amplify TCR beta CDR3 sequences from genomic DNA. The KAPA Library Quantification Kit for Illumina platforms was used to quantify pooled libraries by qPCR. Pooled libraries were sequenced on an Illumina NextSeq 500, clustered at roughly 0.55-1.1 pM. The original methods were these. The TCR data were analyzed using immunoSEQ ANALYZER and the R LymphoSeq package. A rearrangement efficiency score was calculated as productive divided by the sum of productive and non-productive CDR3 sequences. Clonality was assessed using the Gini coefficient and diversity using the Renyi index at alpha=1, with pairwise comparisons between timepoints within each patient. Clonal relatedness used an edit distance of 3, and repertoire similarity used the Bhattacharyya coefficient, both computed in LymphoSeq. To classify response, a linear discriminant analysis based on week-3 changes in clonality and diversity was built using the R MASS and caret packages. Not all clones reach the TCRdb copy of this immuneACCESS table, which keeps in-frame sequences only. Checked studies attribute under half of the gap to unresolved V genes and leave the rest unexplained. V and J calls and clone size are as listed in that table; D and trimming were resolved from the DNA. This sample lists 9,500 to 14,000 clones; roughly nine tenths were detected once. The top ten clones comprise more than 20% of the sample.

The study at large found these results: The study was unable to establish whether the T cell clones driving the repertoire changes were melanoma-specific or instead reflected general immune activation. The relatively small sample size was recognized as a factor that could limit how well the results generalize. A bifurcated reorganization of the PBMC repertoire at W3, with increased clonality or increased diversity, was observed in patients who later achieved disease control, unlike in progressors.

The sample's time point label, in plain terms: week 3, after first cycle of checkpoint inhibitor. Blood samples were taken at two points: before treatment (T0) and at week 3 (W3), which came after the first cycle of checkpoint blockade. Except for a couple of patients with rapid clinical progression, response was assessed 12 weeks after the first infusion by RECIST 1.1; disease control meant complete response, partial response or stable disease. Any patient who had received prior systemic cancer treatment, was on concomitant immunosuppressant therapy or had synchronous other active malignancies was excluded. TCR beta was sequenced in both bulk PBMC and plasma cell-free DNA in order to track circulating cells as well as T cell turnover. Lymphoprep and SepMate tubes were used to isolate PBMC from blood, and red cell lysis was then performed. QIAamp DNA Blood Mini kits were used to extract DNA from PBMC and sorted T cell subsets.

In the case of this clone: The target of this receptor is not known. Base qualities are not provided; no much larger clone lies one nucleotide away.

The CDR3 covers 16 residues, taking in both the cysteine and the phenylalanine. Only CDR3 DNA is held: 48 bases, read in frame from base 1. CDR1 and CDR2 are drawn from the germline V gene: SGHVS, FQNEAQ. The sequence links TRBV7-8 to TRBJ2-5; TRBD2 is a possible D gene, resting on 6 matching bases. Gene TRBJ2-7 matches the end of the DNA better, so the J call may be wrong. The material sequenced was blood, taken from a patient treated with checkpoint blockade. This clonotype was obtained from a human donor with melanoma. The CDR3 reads CASSPLTGGPTYEQYF. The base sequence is TGTGCCAGCAGCCCCCTCACCGGGGGACCAACCTACGAGCAGTACTTC.